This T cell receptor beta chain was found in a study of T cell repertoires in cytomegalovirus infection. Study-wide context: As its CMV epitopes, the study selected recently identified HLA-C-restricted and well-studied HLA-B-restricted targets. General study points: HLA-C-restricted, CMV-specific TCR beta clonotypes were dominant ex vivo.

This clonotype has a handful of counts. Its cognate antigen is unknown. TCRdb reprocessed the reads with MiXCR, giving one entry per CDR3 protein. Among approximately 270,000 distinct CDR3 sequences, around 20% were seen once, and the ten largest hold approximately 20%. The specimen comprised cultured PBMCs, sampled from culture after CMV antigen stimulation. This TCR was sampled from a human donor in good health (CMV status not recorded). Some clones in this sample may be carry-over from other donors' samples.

CDR3 in amino acids: CASSTPTGTGELFF. CDR3 nucleotides: TGTGCCAGCAGCACGCCGACGGGCACCGGGGAGCTGTTTTTT. The V gene is TRBV7-8, the J gene TRBJ2-2, with D hard to call. This CDR3 comprises 14 residues. The V end was cut by 5 bases, the J end by 4 bases, with 11 bases between. CDR1 and CDR2 (germline): SGHVS, FQNEAQ.